Following are 26 T cell receptor beta chains from one sample sequenced in a study of technical replicates of blood from a few donors. Generated by immunoSEQ multiplex PCR, the TCRdb table keeps only in-frame clones and is missing some. Altogether around 68,000 clones are present, 90% to 95% being singletons, with the ten largest covering under 0.4%. Material for sequencing was T cells isolated from PBMCs. Receptor source: a human donor in good health. Some clones in this sample may be carry-over from other donors' samples.

The genes are TRBV19 and TRBJ1-4; the D gene is possibly TRBD1 (6 bases). The V end lost 9 bases, the J end lost 3 bases, and 17 bases lay between the germline ends. The CDR3 totals 15 residues. Per germline, CDR1 LNHDA and CDR2 SQIVND (reference sequence). The CDR3 loop reads CASVSAGHANEKLFF. Written as DNA, the CDR3 is TGTGCCAGCGTATCAGCGGGACACGCTAATGAAAAACTGTTTTTT.

CDR3 protein: CAWSVRGFVVAFF. The DNA for the CDR3 is TGTGCCTGGAGTGTACGGGGGTTTGTGGTAGCTTTCTTT. The chain is built from TRBV30 and TRBJ1-1; D possibly corresponds to TRBD1 (5 bases). Germline V gene sequence: CDR1 GTSNPN, CDR2 SVGIG (reference sequence). The V gene lost 0 bases and the J gene lost 10 bases, with 15 bases spanning the gap. This CDR3 comprises 13 residues.

CDR3 coding DNA: TGTGCCAGCAGCTTCGGGTACGAGCAGTACTTC. It codes for CASSFGYEQYF. The J gene is TRBJ2-7, the V gene TRBV5-4; no clear D gene. The CDR3 covers 11 residues. CDR1 is SGHNT, CDR2 YYREEE, per germline (reference sequence). V was clipped by 2 bases and J by 4 bases, with 4 bases between them.

The chain couples TRBV12-5 to TRBJ1-2, with a weak D call TRBD1 (6 bases). The ends were cut back, 4 bases at V and 14 bases at J, with 17 bases in the middle. The CDR3 has 12 amino acids. The germline CDR1 and CDR2 sequences are LGHNT and FRNRAP. The CDR3 is CASGSDSPKTTF. CDR3 coding DNA: TGTGCTAGTGGTTCGGACAGCCCGAAAACAACCTTC.

This chain uses TRBV4-1 with TRBJ2-7; 7 nucleotides match TRBD1. Germline V CDR1 and CDR2: MGHRA, YSYEKL. This CDR3 is built from 16 residues. The ends lost 3 bases at V and 4 bases at J; junction bases unmatched: 12. The CDR3: CASSQDIRDSLYEQYF. As DNA, the CDR3 is TGCGCCAGCAGCCAGGACATACGGGACAGCCTGTACGAGCAGTACTTC.

The rearrangement links TRBV6-5 to TRBJ2-2, with TRBD2 matching over 7 bases. The length of the CDR3 is 15 residues. Trimming at V came to 5 bases and at J to 3 bases, leaving 6 bases not matched to a gene. CDR1 and CDR2 from the germline V gene are MNHEY and SVGAGI. The CDR3: CASSRTAGYTGELFF. The CDR3 bases are TGTGCCAGCAGTCGTACAGCGGGATACACCGGGGAGCTGTTTTTT.

The rearrangement joins TRBV5-1 to TRBJ2-3; D remains unclear. The CDR3 has 12 residues. CDR1 and CDR2 from the germline V gene are SGHRS and YFSETQ. Trimming pared 4 bases from V and 5 bases from J, leaving 8 bases between. CDR3 sequence: CASSAARDTQYF. The CDR3 coding sequence is TGCGCCAGCAGCGCCGCTAGAGATACGCAGTATTTT.

The chain combines TRBV19 with TRBJ1-1, with D maybe TRBD1 (5 bases). The CDR3 has 15 amino acids. Germline-derived CDR1 and CDR2 are LNHDA and SQIVND (reference sequence). V shed 3 bases and J shed 1 base, with 12 bases lying between them. CDR3 protein: CASSISNRGNTEAFF. For the CDR3, the DNA is TGTGCCAGTAGTATCTCAAATAGGGGGAACACTGAAGCTTTCTTT.

The chain uses TRBV9 and TRBJ2-7; possibly TRBD2 for D (5 bases). The length of the CDR3 is 15 residues. Per the germline V gene, CDR1 is SGDLS and CDR2 is YYNGEE. V was trimmed by 0 bases and J by 3 bases, leaving 13 bases between them. CDR3 protein: CASSVEPAAHYEQYF. CDR3 coding DNA: TGTGCCAGCAGCGTAGAGCCAGCGGCCCACTACGAGCAGTACTTC.

The chain recombines TRBV7-6 with TRBJ2-5; D remains unclear. Deletions cut 2 bases from V and 5 bases from J, with 6 bases between. Germline-derived CDR1 and CDR2 are SGHVS and FNYEAQ. CDR3 length equals 12 residues. The CDR3 protein is CASSLQLETQYF. DNA for the CDR3: TGTGCCAGCAGCTTACAGTTGGAGACCCAGTACTTC.

The chain links TRBV7-6 to TRBJ2-1; D might be TRBD1 (5 bases). The CDR3 runs to 13 residues. Germline lookup yields CDR1 SGHVS and CDR2 FNYEAQ. V dropped 5 bases and J dropped 6 bases, with 11 bases sitting between them. CDR3 residues: CASSPRQTNEQFF. Written as DNA, the CDR3 is TGTGCCAGCAGCCCCAGACAGACCAATGAGCAGTTCTTC.

The chain couples TRBV4-1 to TRBJ2-3; no firm D call. V lost 1 base to trimming and J lost 2 bases, with 7 bases between them. This CDR3 has 14 residues. In germline, CDR1 is MGHRA, CDR2 YSYEKL. The CDR3 DNA follows: TGCGCCAGCAGCCAAGTGAGACACACAGATACGCAGTATTTT. Protein product: CASSQVRHTDTQYF.

V and J are TRBV14 and TRBJ2-7; no clear D. Trimming took off 3 bases at V and 4 bases at J, with 13 bases between the two ends. This CDR3 is 14 amino acids long. Germline assignment: CDR1 SGHDN and CDR2 FVKESK. CDR3 sequence: CASSHARRRYEQYF. In DNA form, the CDR3 reads TGTGCCAGCAGCCATGCGAGGAGACGATACGAGCAGTACTTC.

This chain connects TRBV30 to TRBJ2-2; 10 nucleotides line up with TRBD1. With V trimmed by 0 bases and J by 6 bases, 13 bases remained unmatched. CDR1 and CDR2 (germline): GTSNPN, SVGIG (reference sequence). CDR3 length: 18 amino acids. The CDR3 spells CAWSVPSVGQGIAGELFF. In DNA, the CDR3 is TGTGCCTGGAGTGTACCATCGGTGGGACAGGGGATAGCCGGGGAGCTGTTTTTT.

This clone was picked up one time. The rearrangement joins TRBV30 to TRBJ2-1, with D possibly matching TRBD2 (6 bases). V was trimmed by 1 base and J by 8 bases, leaving 18 bases between them. The CDR3 is 15 residues long. CDR1 is GTSNPN, CDR2 SVGIG, per germline (reference sequence). CDR3 in DNA: TGTGCCTGGAGTGGGGAGGCTAGGAGGCCCTATGAGCAGTTCTTC. It specifies CAWSGEARRPYEQFF.

With regard to this clone: Other DNA sequences within the sample encode an identical CDR3. This chain uses TRBV5-1 with TRBJ2-3; the match to TRBD1 covers 7 bases. Germline V CDR1 and CDR2: SGHRS, YFSETQ. The CDR3 has 14 residues. V trimming: 3 bases; J trimming: 0 bases; junction bases outside the gene matches: 1. CDR3 loop: CASSSTGSTDTQYF. The CDR3 region has the DNA TGCGCCAGCAGCTCGACAGGGAGCACAGATACGCAGTATTTT.

This chain connects TRBV5-1 to TRBJ2-7; D is perhaps TRBD2 (7 bases). CDR1 and CDR2 from the germline V gene are SGHRS and YFSETQ. The CDR3 covers 15 residues. The V and J ends lost 4 bases and 5 bases respectively, with 19 bases between them. DNA for the CDR3: TGCGCCAGCAGCGATGGGGGGGCGGGAGTGAACGAGCAGTACTTC. It yields the protein CASSDGGAGVNEQYF.

This chain connects TRBV11-1 to TRBJ2-7; D gene unclear. V lost 0 bases to trimming and J lost 3 bases, with 6 bases between them. The CDR3 is 13 residues long. Per germline, CDR1 SGHAT and CDR2 FQDESV (reference sequence). The CDR3 DNA follows: TGTGCCAGCAGCTTAGCCAACTTCTACGAGCAGTACTTC. Its translation: CASSLANFYEQYF.

The chain links TRBV11-2 to TRBJ2-5, with D hard to call. CDR1 and CDR2 from the germline V gene are SGHAT and FQNNGV. This CDR3 comprises 17 residues. V lost 5 bases to trimming and J lost 6 bases, with 25 bases between them. CDR3 in amino acids: CASSGWRLGSPDQTQYF. In DNA, the CDR3 is TGTGCCAGCAGCGGATGGAGATTAGGTTCCCCCGACCAGACCCAGTACTTC. The full variable domain, rest sourced from reference TRBV11-2 and TRBJ2-5, is EAGVAQSPRYKIIEKRQSVAFWCNPISGHATLYWYQQILGQGPKLLIQFQNNGVVDDSQLPKDRFSAERLKGVDSTLKIQPAKLEDSAVYLCASSGWRLGSPDQTQYFGPGTRLLVL.

The rearrangement joins TRBV6-1 to TRBJ2-5; 8 bases match TRBD1. J gave up 1 base and V 10 bases, and 2 bases lay outside the gene matches. The CDR3 covers 12 residues. Germline CDR1 MNHNS, CDR2 SASEGT. DNA for the CDR3: TGTGCCACGGACAGGGTCCAAGAGACCCAGTACTTC. It encodes CATDRVQETQYF.

The V gene is TRBV6-4, the J gene TRBJ2-7; TRBD1 agrees at 12 bases. With 3 bases clipped from V and 3 bases from J, the junction kept 6 bases outside the gene matches. This CDR3 region has 16 residues. CDR1 is MRHNA, CDR2 SNTAGT, per germline. The CDR3 DNA is TGTGCCAGCAGTGAGCAGGGACAGGGGGCGATCTACGAGCAGTACTTC. Amino acid sequence: CASSEQGQGAIYEQYF.

The chain couples TRBV27 to TRBJ2-3; D possibly corresponds to TRBD2 (6 bases). The V gene's germline CDR1 is MNHEY and CDR2 SMNVEV (reference sequence). The CDR3 is made up of 17 amino acids. V shed 1 base and J shed 0 bases, with 14 bases lying between them. The CDR3 reads CASSLLGTDLSTDTQYF. The CDR3 nucleotides are TGTGCCAGCAGTTTATTAGGGACTGATCTTAGCACAGATACGCAGTATTTT.

The chain couples TRBV7-9 to TRBJ2-5; no reliable D call. Germline lookup yields CDR1 SEHNR and CDR2 FQNEAQ (reference sequence). The CDR3 totals 14 residues. Between the trimmed V and J ends, which lost 5 bases and 1 base, there was a span of 11 bases. CDR3 amino acids: CASSARVVQETQYF. Here the CDR3 DNA reads TGTGCCAGCAGCGCTAGAGTAGTCCAAGAGACCCAGTACTTC.

A remark on this clone: The junction departs from germline at one end; a sequencing error may be responsible. The chain recombines TRBV7-8 with TRBJ1-2, with 8 bases matching TRBD1. The CDR3 has 17 residues. From germline, CDR1 is SGHVS and CDR2 FQNEAQ. The CDR3 nucleotides read TGTGCCAGCAGCTTAGGGCTTGGTGGTCAGGGGGCGGGTGGCCACACCTTC. It codes for CASSLGLGGQGAGGHTF.

The chain joins TRBV2 to TRBJ2-3; 10 positions match TRBD2. V was pared by 3 bases and J by 8 bases, with 5 bases of the junction left unmatched. This CDR3 is built from 14 residues. Germline V gene sequence: CDR1 SNHLY, CDR2 FYNNEI. The CDR3 here is CASSDTSGDGTQYF. CDR3 nucleotides: TGTGCCAGCAGTGACACTAGCGGGGATGGTACGCAGTATTTT.

The chain recombines TRBV11-3 with TRBJ2-3, with a tentative D call TRBD1 (5 bases). Per the germline V gene, CDR1 is SGHNT and CDR2 is YENEEA. Trimming shortened V by 5 bases and J by 0 bases, and 9 bases separated the two germline ends. CDR3 length: 14 residues. The chain's CDR3 is CASSPDMSTDTQYF. For the CDR3, the DNA is TGTGCCAGCAGCCCGGACATGAGCACAGATACGCAGTATTTT.